Shown below are 30 T cell receptor beta chains from a single sample sequenced in a study of T cell responses to AZD1222 COVID-19 vaccine. The data were produced by immunoSEQ multiplex PCR, yet TCRdb's version contains in-frame clones alone and is incomplete. The sample contains 170,000 or so clones, 75% to 95% of which appear only once. Sequencing was performed on peripheral blood, taken on day 0 of AZD1222 vaccination. The receptors here all came from an adult in good health.

The chain is built from TRBV28 and TRBJ1-4; TRBD1 might be the D (6 bases). CDR1 is MDHEN and CDR2 is SYDVKM in the germline V gene. CDR3 length: 14 residues. The V and J ends lost 3 bases and 8 bases respectively, with 13 bases between them. The CDR3 sequence: CASSLAGGVEKLFF. The CDR3 bases are TGTGCCAGCAGTTTGGCGGGGGGCGTAGAAAAACTGTTTTTT. The entire variable domain, with the rest obtained from reference TRBV28 and TRBJ1-4, is as follows: DVKVTQSSRYLVKRTGEKVFLECVQDMDHENMFWYRQDPGLGLRLIYFSYDVKMKEKGDIPEGYSVSREKKERFSLILESASTNQTSMYLCASSLAGGVEKLFFGSGTQLSVL.

This rearrangement joins TRBV6-5 to TRBJ2-1, with 10 bases that match TRBD2. The V and J ends lost 8 bases and 4 bases, in that order; junction bases with no gene match: 5. This CDR3 has 14 residues. Germline V gene sequence: CDR1 MNHEY, CDR2 SVGAGI. This CDR3 reads CASYSGGSYNEQFF. In DNA, the CDR3 is TGTGCCAGCTATAGCGGGGGGTCGTACAATGAGCAGTTCTTC.

This chain joins TRBV2 and TRBJ2-7; no clear D. The CDR3 runs to 11 residues. V was shortened by 7 bases and J by 0 bases, with 4 bases between the two germline ends. Per the germline V gene, CDR1 is SNHLY and CDR2 is FYNNEI. The chain's CDR3 is CASTVSYEQYF. CDR3 sequence (DNA): TGTGCCAGCACGGTCTCCTACGAGCAGTACTTC.

This clone occurred once. CDR3 nucleotides: TGTGCCAGCAGTTTATCGGTCAGGGTGCCGTACAATGAGCAGTTCTTC. Protein: CASSLSVRVPYNEQFF. V usage is TRBV27 and J usage is TRBJ2-1; D is possibly TRBD1 (5 bases). Trimming cost V 0 bases and J 4 bases, with 13 bases left between them. The CDR3 extends over 16 amino acids. CDR1 and CDR2 (germline): MNHEY, SMNVEV (reference sequence).

The CDR3 is CASSSLPLHF. The DNA of the CDR3 is TGTGCCAGCAGCTCCCTGCCCCTCCACTTT. The chain recombines TRBV6-4 with TRBJ1-6; no definite D call. The CDR3 totals 10 residues. V was trimmed by 6 bases and J by 13 bases, leaving 7 bases between them. Germline V gives CDR1 MRHNA, CDR2 SNTAGT.

This chain joins TRBV6-6 and TRBJ1-1, with D uncertain. CDR1 and CDR2 from the germline V gene are MNHNY and SVGAGI (reference sequence). V was trimmed by 6 bases and J by 1 base, leaving 18 bases between them. The CDR3 has 16 residues. The CDR3 loop is CASSTPGSASNTEAFF. The DNA for the CDR3 is TGTGCCAGCAGCACCCCCGGGTCAGCATCGAACACTGAAGCTTTCTTT.

This sequence joins TRBV5-6 and TRBJ2-7, with 7 bases that match TRBD2. Germline assignment: CDR1 SGHDT and CDR2 YYEEEE. The CDR3 covers 14 residues. V was clipped by 2 bases and J by 5 bases; unmatched bases: 7. The DNA of the CDR3 is TGTGCCAGCAGCTTCCGGGACTACGTCAACGAGCAGTACTTC. Its translation is CASSFRDYVNEQYF.

This chain uses TRBV7-9 with TRBJ1-6, with a possible D match to TRBD1 (5 bases). CDR1 SEHNR and CDR2 FQNEAQ come from the germline V gene (reference sequence). V lost 6 bases to trimming and J lost 7 bases, with 16 bases between them. The length of the CDR3 is 15 residues. This CDR3 reads CASRSPTDPNSPLHF. Written as DNA, the CDR3 is TGTGCCAGCAGATCTCCGACAGATCCAAATTCACCCCTCCACTTT.

This chain joins TRBV9 and TRBJ2-5, with D perhaps TRBD1 or TRBD2 (6 bases each). Deletions cut 3 bases from V and 5 bases from J, with 11 bases between. Germline V gene lookup returns CDR1 SGDLS and CDR2 YYNGEE. The CDR3 contains 13 residues. CDR3 sequence (DNA): TGTGCCAGCAGCGCTGGGGGGCGTGAGACCCAGTACTTC. Its protein product is CASSAGGRETQYF. Full variable domain (remainder filled in from reference TRBV9 and TRBJ2-5): DSGVTQTPKHLITATGQRVTLRCSPRSGDLSVYWYQQSLDQGLQFLIQYYNGEERAKGNILERFSAQQFPDLHSELNLSSLELGDSALYFCASSAGGRETQYFGPGTRLLVL.

This chain uses TRBV3-1 (or the pseudogene TRBV3-2) with TRBJ1-1, with D unclear. This CDR3 region has 12 residues. Germline CDR1 LGHDT, CDR2 YNNKEL (reference sequence). Deletions cut 0 bases from V and 9 bases from J, with 8 bases between. CDR3 sequence (DNA): TGTGCCAGCAGCCAAGATCGATGGAAAGCTTTCTTT. As protein: CASSQDRWKAFF.

The genes are TRBV7-2 and TRBJ1-1; D is perhaps TRBD1 (5 bases). Germline V gives CDR1 SGHTA, CDR2 FQGNSA. The CDR3 is 14 amino acids. V was pared by 5 bases and J by 4 bases, with 14 bases between. The CDR3 region has the DNA TGTGCCAGCAGCCCAAGGGGAGACGGCACTGAAGCTTTCTTT. Translation gives CASSPRGDGTEAFF. The full variable domain, completed using reference TRBV7-2 and TRBJ1-1, is GAGVSQSPSNKVTEKGKDVELRCDPISGHTALYWYRQSLGQGLEFLIYFQGNSAPDKSGLPSDRFSAERTGGSVSTLTIQRTQQEDSAVYLCASSPRGDGTEAFFGQGTRLTVV.

This clone was observed once. The V call is TRBV30, the J call TRBJ2-7, with 8 bases identical to TRBD1. The trim removed 0 bases at V and 3 bases at J, leaving 13 bases unmatched. The CDR3 runs 17 residues. Germline V gene lookup returns CDR1 GTSNPN and CDR2 SVGIG (reference sequence). Here the CDR3 DNA reads TGTGCCTGGAGTGTACTTAGAGACAGGGGTTCTTACTACGAGCAGTACTTC. The encoded protein is CAWSVLRDRGSYYEQYF.

This chain links TRBV9 with TRBJ2-5, with 8 bases lining up with TRBD2. V dropped 4 bases and J dropped 1; count of bases not matched to a gene: 3. Germline values: CDR1 SGDLS, CDR2 YYNGEE. The CDR3 is made up of 14 amino acids. CDR3 nucleotides: TGTGCCAGCAGCATTGGGACTAGCCAAGAGACCCAGTACTTC. It yields the protein CASSIGTSQETQYF.

The J gene is TRBJ2-3, the V gene TRBV9; D unclear. The germline V gene encodes CDR1 SGDLS and CDR2 YYNGEE. CDR3 length: 16 amino acids. The V end was cut by 4 bases, the J end by 2 bases, with 17 bases between. The CDR3 protein is CASSLRTGPPTDTQYF. CDR3 DNA sequence: TGTGCCAGCAGCCTCCGGACCGGTCCCCCCACAGATACGCAGTATTTT.

V usage is TRBV18 and J usage is TRBJ1-6, with D uncertain. Per germline, CDR1 KGHSH and CDR2 LQKENI. V lost 8 bases and J 5 bases, leaving 10 bases between the germline ends. The CDR3 has 13 amino acids. The CDR3 region has the DNA TGTGCCAGCGGGCGGGGAAATAATTCACCCCTCCACTTT. Translation: CASGRGNNSPLHF.

CDR3 bases: TGTGCCAGCTCAAAAGGACCGCTCGAGGGCTCCTATAATTCACCCCTCCACTTT. As protein: CASSKGPLEGSYNSPLHF. The V gene is TRBV18, the J gene TRBJ1-6, with no clear D. The length of the CDR3 is 18 residues. Deletions cut 5 bases from V and 0 bases from J, with 17 bases between. Germline V gene lookup returns CDR1 KGHSH and CDR2 LQKENI.

V gene TRBV19 combines with J gene TRBJ1-4; D remains ambiguous. The V end lost 5 bases, the J end lost 7 bases, and 14 bases lay between the germline ends. The germline V gene has CDR1 LNHDA and CDR2 SQIVND (reference sequence). This CDR3 is 14 amino acids long. CDR3 loop: CASSSQDAIEKLFF. The CDR3, as DNA: TGTGCCAGTAGTTCCCAGGACGCGATTGAAAAACTGTTTTTT.

The chain combines TRBV28 with TRBJ1-5, with a weak D call TRBD1 (6 bases). V lost 3 bases to trimming and J lost 4 bases, with 16 bases between them. There are 16 residues in the CDR3. Germline V gives CDR1 MDHEN, CDR2 SYDVKM. The CDR3 DNA is TGTGCCAGCAGTTTTTCCCCCAGGGGCCTTAATCAGCCCCAGCATTTT. Translation gives CASSFSPRGLNQPQHF. The entire variable domain, with the rest obtained from reference TRBV28 and TRBJ1-5, is as follows: DVKVTQSSRYLVKRTGEKVFLECVQDMDHENMFWYRQDPGLGLRLIYFSYDVKMKEKGDIPEGYSVSREKKERFSLILESASTNQTSMYLCASSFSPRGLNQPQHFGDGTRLSIL.

As for this clone: This specimen includes other DNA sequences encoding the same CDR3. The chain is built from TRBV27 and TRBJ2-7; 9 bases align to TRBD1. The trim removed 4 bases at V and 4 bases at J, leaving 2 bases unmatched. CDR3 length: 13 residues. Germline V gene lookup returns CDR1 MNHEY and CDR2 SMNVEV (reference sequence). This CDR3 is CASSWGQGYEQYF. The DNA for the CDR3 is TGTGCCAGCAGTTGGGGACAGGGTTACGAGCAGTACTTC.

The chain combines TRBV5-5 with TRBJ2-1, with TRBD1 matching over 9 bases. Germline V lookup: CDR1 SGHKS, CDR2 YYEKEE (reference sequence). V lost 1 base and J lost 4; bases outside the gene matches: 6. CDR3 length equals 16 residues. The DNA of the CDR3 is TGTGCCAGCAGCTTGCGGGGGGACAGGGCGTACAATGAGCAGTTCTTC. The encoded protein is CASSLRGDRAYNEQFF.

The CDR3 is CASSLGVPAAGYTF. The CDR3 nucleotides are TGTGCCAGCAGCTTAGGGGTACCAGCGGCTGGCTACACCTTC. This chain connects TRBV7-2 to TRBJ1-2; D ambiguous. Trimming removed 1 base from V and 7 bases from J, with 13 bases in between. CDR1 is SGHTA and CDR2 is FQGNSA in the germline V gene. This CDR3 region has 14 residues.

This clone was counted a single time. This chain links TRBV5-1 with TRBJ2-1; D is uncertain. In germline, CDR1 is SGHRS, CDR2 YFSETQ. Trimming cost V 0 bases and J 3 bases, with 4 bases left between them. The CDR3 totals 13 residues. The CDR3 loop is CASSLGLYNEQFF. The CDR3 DNA reads TGCGCCAGCAGCTTGGGACTCTACAATGAGCAGTTCTTC.

The chain links TRBV5-6 to TRBJ2-3; TRBD2 might be the D (5 bases). Trimming pared 5 bases from V and 4 bases from J, leaving 11 bases between. Looked up from germline, CDR1 is SGHDT and CDR2 is YYEEEE. The CDR3 has 13 residues. The CDR3 DNA follows: TGTGCCAGCAGTCCGGGGAGCGCAGATACGCAGTATTTT. Its protein is CASSPGSADTQYF. Variable domain in full (rest from reference TRBV5-6 and TRBJ2-3): DAGVTQSPTHLIKTRGQQVTLRCSPKSGHDTVSWYQQALGQGPQFIFQYYEEEERQRGNFPDRFSGHQFPNYSSELNVNALLLGDSALYLCASSPGSADTQYFGPGTRLTVL.

This clone showed up just a few times. V gene TRBV19 combines with J gene TRBJ1-1, with 7 bases aligning to TRBD1. V lost 10 bases and J lost 5; bases outside the gene matches: 7. The CDR3 consists of 12 residues. Germline V gene data show CDR1 as LNHDA and CDR2 as SQIVND (reference sequence). In DNA form, the CDR3 reads TGTGCCACCAGACAGGGAGGGACTGAAGCTTTCTTT. It specifies CATRQGGTEAFF.

The chain links TRBV7-2 to TRBJ1-2; D is possibly TRBD1 (5 bases). V lost 4 bases, J lost 5 bases, and 20 bases lay in between. This CDR3 comprises 16 residues. The V gene's germline CDR1 is SGHTA and CDR2 FQGNSA. The CDR3 sequence is CASSSPVRDDLYGYTF. For the CDR3, the DNA is TGTGCCAGCAGCTCCCCCGTACGGGACGATCTGTATGGCTACACCTTC.

V usage is TRBV5-1 and J usage is TRBJ2-7; 9 bases match TRBD1. After removal of 2 bases from V and 2 bases from J, the junction contained 5 bases not matched to a gene. Per germline, CDR1 SGHRS and CDR2 YFSETQ. This CDR3 is built from 15 residues. Here the CDR3 reads CASSFLGQGTYEQYF. The CDR3 DNA reads as TGCGCCAGCAGCTTTCTGGGACAGGGAACCTACGAGCAGTACTTC.

This clone has just one count. This chain uses TRBV7-9 with TRBJ1-1, with a tentative D call TRBD1 (5 bases). This CDR3 comprises 17 residues. Germline V gives CDR1 SEHNR, CDR2 FQNEAQ (reference sequence). V lost 1 base and J 4 bases, leaving 19 bases between the germline ends. The CDR3 DNA reads as TGTGCCAGCAGCTTAGAGGGTTCCGGCAGGGCACGCACTGAAGCTTTCTTT. Its protein product is CASSLEGSGRARTEAFF. The variable domain in full, with the rest retrieved from reference TRBV7-9 and TRBJ1-1, is DTGVSQNPRHKITKRGQNVTFRCDPISEHNRLYWYRQTLGQGPEFLTYFQNEAQLEKSRLLSDRFSAERPKGSFSTLEIQRTEQGDSAMYLCASSLEGSGRARTEAFFGQGTRLTVV.

The chain couples TRBV19 to TRBJ2-1; D unclear. The CDR3 has 14 amino acids. The ends were cut back, 2 bases at V and 5 bases at J, with 10 bases in the middle. The germline CDR1 and CDR2 sequences are LNHDA and SQIVND (reference sequence). This chain's CDR3 is CASSIMGRDNEQFF. The CDR3 DNA reads as TGTGCCAGTAGTATAATGGGTAGAGACAATGAGCAGTTCTTC.

The rearrangement links TRBV4-3 to TRBJ1-6; D uncertain. Germline lookup yields CDR1 LGHNA and CDR2 YSLEER. CDR3 length equals 15 residues. Trimming took off 3 bases at V and 0 bases at J, with 6 bases between the two ends. DNA for the CDR3: TGCGCCAGCAGCCAGAGGAGCTCCTATAATTCACCCCTCCACTTT. This translates into CASSQRSSYNSPLHF.

CDR3 protein: CASSLGSQLNTEAFF. The CDR3, as DNA: TGTGCCAGCAGCTTAGGTAGTCAGCTGAACACTGAAGCTTTCTTT. J is TRBJ1-1 and V is TRBV7-8; no clear D. CDR3 size: 15 residues. Trimming removed 1 base at V and 0 bases at J, with 9 bases between. Looked up from germline, CDR1 is SGHVS and CDR2 is FQNEAQ.